This is a list of T cell receptor beta chains from one sample in a study of T-cell memory formation after mild COVID-19. MiXCR, run by TCRdb on the 5' RACE reads, gives a single entry per CDR3 protein. This table has 300,000 to 350,000 distinct CDR3 sequences, under 15% appearing once. Input material: PBMCs or a T cell subset sorted from them (not recorded which). All receptors come from a man younger than 30 who had mild COVID-19 (a few samples of this study predate the infection). Cell type and time point are not known. Each CDR3 is given with its conserved first and last residue. The D gene is left open where the match is weak. Expanded clones are given a class, and other clones once, few, many or no size at all.

clone_size	d_call	v_call	j_call	cdr3_nt	cdr3_aa
few	.	TRBV7-2	TRBJ2-6	TGTGCCAGCAGCCTCAGCAGGGGAGGCTCTGGGGCCAACGTCCTGACTTTC	CASSLSRGGSGANVLTF
.	.	TRBV20-1	TRBJ1-1	TGCAGTGCTAGAGGTCGGGGAACTTTCTTT	CSARGRGTFF
.	.	TRBV9	TRBJ2-3	TGTGCCAGCAGCGTAGGGTGGAATACGCAGTATTTT	CASSVGWNTQYF
few	.	TRBV5-4	TRBJ2-1	TGTGCCAGCAGCTTGGGGGCCGGCCGGGGCTTCTCCTACAATGAGCAGTTCTTC	CASSLGAGRGFSYNEQFF
many	.	TRBV6-6	TRBJ2-7	TGTGCCAGCAGTTACTCCCCCGCCAGGGACTACGAGCAGTACTTC	CASSYSPARDYEQYF
many	TRBD1	TRBV7-8	TRBJ2-7	TGTGCCAGCAGCGTACAGGGGCTCGAGCAGTACTTC	CASSVQGLEQYF
.	.	TRBV7-8	TRBJ1-2	TGTGCCAGCAGCTTAGCCCTAGGGGATGGCTACACCTTC	CASSLALGDGYTF
few	.	TRBV10-3	TRBJ1-5	TGTGCCACCCGGCCGAGTTACGGTCAGCCCCAGCATTTT	CATRPSYGQPQHF
few	TRBD2	TRBV29-1	TRBJ2-1	TGCAGCGTTGTTAGACTAGCGGGGGGAATGTACAATGAGCAGTTCTTC	CSVVRLAGGMYNEQFF
few	.	TRBV25-1	TRBJ2-7	TGTGCCAGCTCACGGGGCGAGTATGAGCAGTACTTC	CASSRGEYEQYF
.	.	TRBV6-1	TRBJ2-1	TGTGCCAGCAGTGAAACCGAGGAGTTCTTC	CASSETEEFF
many	TRBD2	TRBV7-9	TRBJ2-1	TGTGCCAGCAGCTATCTAGCGGAGTACAATGAGCAGTTCTTC	CASSYLAEYNEQFF
.	.	TRBV20-1	TRBJ2-2	TGCAGTGCTCCTACTTGGGGCGGGGAGCTGTTTTTT	CSAPTWGGELFF
few	TRBD1	TRBV6-2/TRBV6-3	TRBJ2-1	TGTGCCACCTCCGACAGGGTCTCTGAGCAGTTCTTC	CATSDRVSEQFF
.	.	TRBV6-6	TRBJ2-2	TGTGCCACCGGGGGACACTACACCGGGGAGCTGTTTTTT	CATGGHYTGELFF
many	.	TRBV5-1	TRBJ2-7	TGCGCCAGCAGCCCACCACAGACCACCTACGAGCAGTACTTC	CASSPPQTTYEQYF
few	.	TRBV15	TRBJ1-4	TGTGCCACCAGCAGAGATTCCCGGGGTGCTAATGAAAAACTGTTTTTT	CATSRDSRGANEKLFF
few	TRBD1	TRBV5-1	TRBJ2-5	TGCGCCAGCAGCTTGGGGGGGACAGGGACGACAGAGACCCAGTACTTC	CASSLGGTGTTETQYF
.	.	TRBV20-1	TRBJ1-4	TGCAGTGCTAGGGGGGGATACGATGAAAAACTGTTTTTT	CSARGGYDEKLFF
.	.	TRBV5-1	TRBJ2-1	TGCGCCAGCAGCTTGCAGGCAGGGAATTACAATGAGCAGTTCTTC	CASSLQAGNYNEQFF
many	.	TRBV12-3/TRBV12-4	TRBJ2-5	TGTGCCAGCAGCGCAGGGGACGGAGAGACCCAGTACTTC	CASSAGDGETQYF
many	TRBD1	TRBV24-1	TRBJ1-5	TGTGCCACCAGTGAACCGACAGGGATAAGCAATCAGCCCCAGCATTTT	CATSEPTGISNQPQHF
.	TRBD1	TRBV10-3	TRBJ1-1	TGTGCCATCAGCGATCGTGGTGGGGACAGGGGAGGCACTGAAGCTTTCTTT	CAISDRGGDRGGTEAFF
few	TRBD2	TRBV4-1	TRBJ2-5	TGCGCCAGCAGCCAAGAGTTGGGCCGCCTGCGGGGGGGCCGAGAGACCCAGTACTTC	CASSQELGRLRGGRETQYF
.	.	TRBV5-1	TRBJ2-5	TGCGCCAGCAGCTTGGATGGAACGTCGGAGACCCAGTACTTC	CASSLDGTSETQYF
.	.	TRBV4-1	TRBJ2-1	TGCGCCAGCAGCCAAGAACGGAGGTGGGAAAGCGGTTACAATGAGCAGTTCTTC	CASSQERRWESGYNEQFF
.	.	TRBV11-2	TRBJ1-2	TGTGCCAGCAGCTTAGTAAGGGGGGGAGACTATGGCTACACCTTC	CASSLVRGGDYGYTF
.	.	TRBV4-2	TRBJ1-4	TGTGCCAGCAGCCCCGGCCCCGGGGGTAATGAAAAACTGTTTTTT	CASSPGPGGNEKLFF